One T cell receptor beta chain is described in this entry. Its antigen remains unidentified. The data derive from a study of Graves' ophthalmopathy and Graves' hyperthyroidism. About the study: The authors collected peripheral blood at initial diagnosis, before any treatment. Overall study findings and caveats: Most thyroid clonotypes expanded beyond 0.001 frequency were also found in blood. At about 69% sensitivity and about 72% specificity, the model predicted progression of the ophthalmopathy.

RNA served as the template for amplifying TCR beta CDR3 regions. The authors performed first-round RT-PCR with HTBI primers and then a second-round multiplex PCR. Each CDR3 protein is one row after TCRdb ran MiXCR on the multiplex PCR reads. The table shows fewer than 650,000 distinct CDR3 sequences, with roughly 20% occurring only once. Germline V gives CDR1 SEHNR, CDR2 FQNEAQ (reference sequence). Unmatched junction bases numbered 5, after V lost 4 bases and J lost 0 bases. The CDR3 contains 15 residues. This clonotype originated in a woman aged 18-29 years with stable Graves' hyperthyroidism. Some clones in this sample may be carry-over from other donors' samples. The source material was peripheral blood. V usage is TRBV7-9 and J usage is TRBJ2-7, with 8 bases that match TRBD1. CDR3 residues: CASSSPGGSSYEQYF. CDR3 in DNA: TGTGCCAGCAGCTCCCCAGGGGGCAGCTCCTACGAGCAGTACTTC.